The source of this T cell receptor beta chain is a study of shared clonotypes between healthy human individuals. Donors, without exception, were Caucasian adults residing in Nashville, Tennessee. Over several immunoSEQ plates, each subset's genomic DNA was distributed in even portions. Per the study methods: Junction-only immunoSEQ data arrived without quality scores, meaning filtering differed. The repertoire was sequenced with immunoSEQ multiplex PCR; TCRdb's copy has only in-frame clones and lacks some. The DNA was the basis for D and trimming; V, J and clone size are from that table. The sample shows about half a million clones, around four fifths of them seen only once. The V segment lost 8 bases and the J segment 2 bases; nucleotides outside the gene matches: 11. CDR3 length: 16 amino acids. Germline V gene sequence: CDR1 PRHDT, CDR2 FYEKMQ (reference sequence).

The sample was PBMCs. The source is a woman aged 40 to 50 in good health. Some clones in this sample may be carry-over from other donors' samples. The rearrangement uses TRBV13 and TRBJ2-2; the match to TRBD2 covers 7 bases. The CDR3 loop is CASQLRDYGNTGELFF. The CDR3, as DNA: TGTGCCAGCCAACTCCGGGACTACGGAAACACCGGGGAGCTGTTTTTT.